A selection of T cell receptor beta chains follows, all from one sample in a study of cytomegalovirus exposure and HLA in healthy donors. Assay: immunoSEQ multiplex PCR; the TCRdb copy retains only in-frame clones and omits some. The repertoire holds 150,000 to 200,000 clones, with around 74% as singletons. Sequenced material: PBMCs. The origin of the receptors is a woman in her 30s in good health and CMV-seronegative. CDR3s include the opening cysteine and the closing phenylalanine or tryptophan. The order of the fields is D gene, J gene, clone size, V gene, CDR3 protein, CDR3 DNA. A D gene is named only where the DNA matches it firmly. The size entry is marked missing in some rows and otherwise reads once, few, many or a size class.

D: .; J: TRBJ2-1; size: .; V: TRBV10-3; CDR3: CAISEGDNEQFF; DNA: TGTGCCATCAGTGAAGGGGACAATGAGCAGTTCTTC
D: .; J: TRBJ1-2; size: few; V: TRBV7-2; CDR3: CASRMGGGGGYTF; DNA: TGTGCCAGCCGCATGGGGGGGGGAGGCGGCTACACCTTC
D: TRBD1; J: TRBJ1-1; size: .; V: TRBV7-6; CDR3: CASSLGQGFTEAFF; DNA: TGTGCCAGCAGCTTGGGACAGGGATTTACTGAAGCTTTCTTT
D: .; J: TRBJ1-2; size: once; V: TRBV4-2; CDR3: CASSQALRDGYTF; DNA: TGTGCCAGCAGCCAAGCTCTCCGGGATGGCTACACCTTC
D: TRBD1; J: TRBJ1-1; size: .; V: TRBV7-9; CDR3: CASSLGFGGTGRNTEAFF; DNA: TGTGCCAGCAGCTTAGGGTTCGGGGGGACAGGGAGGAACACTGAAGCTTTCTTT
D: .; J: TRBJ1-1; size: .; V: TRBV5-1; CDR3: CASSLGSSGGTEAFF; DNA: TGCGCCAGCAGTCTGGGGTCGTCGGGAGGCACTGAAGCTTTCTTT
D: .; J: TRBJ2-7; size: .; V: TRBV6-6; CDR3: CASRLGGVAYEQYF; DNA: TGTGCCAGCAGATTAGGAGGTGTCGCCTACGAGCAGTACTTC
D: TRBD2; J: TRBJ2-1; size: .; V: TRBV6-5; CDR3: CASSYGLADYNEQFF; DNA: TGTGCCAGCAGTTATGGGCTAGCGGACTACAATGAGCAGTTCTTC
D: .; J: TRBJ1-5; size: .; V: TRBV27; CDR3: CASSLGAGANQPQHF; DNA: TGTGCCAGCAGTTTAGGGGCAGGGGCTAATCAGCCCCAGCATTTT
D: .; J: TRBJ1-1; size: .; V: TRBV30; CDR3: CAAVKNGMSFF; DNA: TGTGCCGCCGTCAAGAACGGTATGTCTTTCTTT
D: .; J: TRBJ2-3; size: few; V: TRBV5-1; CDR3: CASSLLSDTDTQYF; DNA: TGCGCCAGCAGCTTATTATCAGACACAGATACGCAGTATTTT
D: .; J: TRBJ2-2; size: once; V: TRBV7-9; CDR3: CASSQDSANTGELFF; DNA: TGTGCCAGCAGCCAGGACAGCGCGAACACCGGGGAGCTGTTTTTT
D: TRBD1; J: TRBJ1-1; size: .; V: TRBV18; CDR3: CASSPRQGAENTEAFF; DNA: TGTGCCAGCTCACCGAGACAGGGGGCCGAGAACACTGAAGCTTTCTTT
D: TRBD1; J: TRBJ1-1; size: few; V: TRBV5-1; CDR3: CASSWGTGLRGEAFF; DNA: TGCGCCAGCAGCTGGGGGACAGGCTTGAGAGGGGAAGCTTTCTTT
D: .; J: TRBJ2-1; size: .; V: TRBV5-6; CDR3: CASSLRGPGGNNEQFF; DNA: TGTGCCAGCAGCCTAAGGGGGCCAGGGGGGAACAATGAGCAGTTCTTC
D: TRBD1; J: TRBJ1-2; size: .; V: TRBV5-1; CDR3: CASSLGQEGGYTF; DNA: TGCGCCAGCAGCCTCGGACAGGAAGGCGGCTACACCTTC
D: .; J: TRBJ2-1; size: .; V: TRBV18; CDR3: CASSLPGGGNEQFF; DNA: TGTGCCAGCTCACTGCCGGGGGGCGGGAATGAGCAGTTCTTC
D: TRBD1; J: TRBJ2-7; size: once; V: TRBV7-9; CDR3: CASSLRVDRALDEQYF; DNA: TGTGCCAGCAGCTTGCGGGTAGACAGGGCCCTCGACGAGCAGTACTTC
D: TRBD1; J: TRBJ1-6; size: .; V: TRBV5-3; CDR3: CARRRRGISPLHF; DNA: TGTGCCAGGCGTCGCAGGGGGATTTCACCCCTCCACTTT
D: TRBD1; J: TRBJ2-7; size: .; V: TRBV18; CDR3: CASSPLGQVPNEQYF; DNA: TGTGCCAGCTCACCTTTGGGACAGGTCCCCAACGAGCAGTACTTC
D: TRBD2; J: TRBJ2-7; size: .; V: TRBV5-1; CDR3: CASSLTGGPYEQYF; DNA: TGCGCCAGCAGCTTGACGGGGGGGCCGTACGAGCAGTACTTC
D: .; J: TRBJ2-3; size: few; V: TRBV5-1; CDR3: CASSPSTIPSTDTQYF; DNA: TGCGCCAGCAGCCCCTCGACTATACCTAGCACAGATACGCAGTATTTT
D: TRBD1; J: TRBJ2-7; size: .; V: TRBV5-1; CDR3: CASGRTGSSYEQYF; DNA: TGCGCCAGCGGCCGGACAGGGAGCTCCTACGAGCAGTACTTC
D: .; J: TRBJ2-7; size: .; V: TRBV5-1; CDR3: CASSLGGISYEQYF; DNA: TGCGCCAGCAGCTTGGGAGGGATTTCCTACGAGCAGTACTTC
D: .; J: TRBJ1-1; size: few; V: TRBV6-5; CDR3: CASSPLSNTEAFF; DNA: TGTGCCAGCAGTCCCCTTTCGAACACTGAAGCTTTCTTT